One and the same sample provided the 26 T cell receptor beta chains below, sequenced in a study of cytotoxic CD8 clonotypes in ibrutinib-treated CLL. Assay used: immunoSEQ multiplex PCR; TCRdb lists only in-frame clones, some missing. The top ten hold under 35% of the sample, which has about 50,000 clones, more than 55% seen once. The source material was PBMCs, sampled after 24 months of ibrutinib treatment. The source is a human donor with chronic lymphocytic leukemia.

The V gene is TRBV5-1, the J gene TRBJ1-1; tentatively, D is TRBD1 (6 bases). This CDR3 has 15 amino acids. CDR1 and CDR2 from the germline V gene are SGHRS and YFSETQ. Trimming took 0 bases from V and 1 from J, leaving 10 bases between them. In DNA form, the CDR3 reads TGCGCCAGCAGCTTGGAGTTGGGGGCGAACACTGAAGCTTTCTTT. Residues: CASSLELGANTEAFF.

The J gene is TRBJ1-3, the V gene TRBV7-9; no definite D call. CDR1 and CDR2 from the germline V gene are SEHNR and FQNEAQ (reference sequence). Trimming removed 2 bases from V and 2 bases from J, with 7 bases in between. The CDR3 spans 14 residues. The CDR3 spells CASSLSSAGNTIYF. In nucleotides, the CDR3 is TGTGCCAGCAGCTTAAGCTCAGCTGGAAACACCATATATTTT.

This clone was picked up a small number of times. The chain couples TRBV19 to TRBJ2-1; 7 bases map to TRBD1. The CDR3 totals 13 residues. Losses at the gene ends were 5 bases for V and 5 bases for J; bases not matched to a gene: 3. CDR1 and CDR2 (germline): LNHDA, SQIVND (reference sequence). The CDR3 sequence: CASSSGTDNEQFF. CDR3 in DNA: TGTGCCAGTAGTTCCGGGACAGACAATGAGCAGTTCTTC.

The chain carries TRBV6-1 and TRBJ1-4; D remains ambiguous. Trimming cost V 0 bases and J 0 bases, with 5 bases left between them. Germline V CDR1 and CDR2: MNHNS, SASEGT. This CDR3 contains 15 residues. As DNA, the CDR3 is TGTGCCAGCAGTGAAGCCGCGGCAACTAATGAAAAACTGTTTTTT. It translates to CASSEAAATNEKLFF.

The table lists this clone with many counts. The CDR3 loop is CSVEDAQGGFF. DNA of the CDR3: TGCAGCGTTGAAGATGCGCAGGGTGGTTTCTTC. The chain is built from TRBV29-1 and TRBJ2-1; maybe TRBD1 (5 bases). Germline V CDR1 and CDR2: SQVTM, ANQGSEA. The V end lost 0 bases, the J end lost 16 bases, and 13 bases lay between the germline ends. This CDR3 comprises 11 residues.

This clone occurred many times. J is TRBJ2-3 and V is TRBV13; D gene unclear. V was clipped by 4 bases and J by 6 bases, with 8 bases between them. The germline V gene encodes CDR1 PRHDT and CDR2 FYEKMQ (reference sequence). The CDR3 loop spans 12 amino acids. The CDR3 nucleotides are TGTGCCAGCAGCTCATCTAGGGATACGCAGTATTTT. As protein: CASSSSRDTQYF.

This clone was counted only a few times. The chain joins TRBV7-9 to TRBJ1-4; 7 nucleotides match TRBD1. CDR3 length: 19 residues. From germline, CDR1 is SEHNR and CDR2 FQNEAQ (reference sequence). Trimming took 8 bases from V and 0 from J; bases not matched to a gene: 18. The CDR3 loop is CASGPGQTFSLATNEKLFF. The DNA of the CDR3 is TGTGCCAGCGGACCGGGACAGACTTTTTCGTTGGCAACTAATGAAAAACTGTTTTTT.

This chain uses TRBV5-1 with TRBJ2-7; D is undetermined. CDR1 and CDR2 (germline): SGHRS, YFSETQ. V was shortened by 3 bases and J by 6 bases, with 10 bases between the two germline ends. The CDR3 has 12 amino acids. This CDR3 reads CASSWASSEQYF. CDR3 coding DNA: TGCGCCAGCAGCTGGGCCAGCTCCGAGCAGTACTTC.

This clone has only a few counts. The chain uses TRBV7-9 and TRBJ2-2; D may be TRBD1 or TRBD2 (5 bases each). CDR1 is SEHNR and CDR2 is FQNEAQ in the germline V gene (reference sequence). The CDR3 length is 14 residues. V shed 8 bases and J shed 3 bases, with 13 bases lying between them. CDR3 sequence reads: CASQGTGDTGELFF. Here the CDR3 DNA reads TGTGCCAGCCAAGGGACCGGGGACACCGGGGAGCTGTTTTTT.

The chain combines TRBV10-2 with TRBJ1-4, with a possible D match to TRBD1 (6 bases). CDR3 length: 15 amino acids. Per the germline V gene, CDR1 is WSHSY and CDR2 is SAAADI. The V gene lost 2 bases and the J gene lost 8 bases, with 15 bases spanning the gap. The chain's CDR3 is CASSEVGQRSEKLFF. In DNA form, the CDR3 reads TGCGCCAGCAGTGAGGTTGGACAGAGAAGCGAAAAACTGTTTTTT.

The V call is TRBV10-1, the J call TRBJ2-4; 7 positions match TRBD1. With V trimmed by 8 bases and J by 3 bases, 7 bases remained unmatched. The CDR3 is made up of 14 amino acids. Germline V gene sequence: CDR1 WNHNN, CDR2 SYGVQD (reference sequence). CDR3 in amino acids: CASSRAGGKNIQYF. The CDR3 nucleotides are TGCGCCAGCTCAAGAGCAGGGGGCAAAAACATTCAGTACTTC.

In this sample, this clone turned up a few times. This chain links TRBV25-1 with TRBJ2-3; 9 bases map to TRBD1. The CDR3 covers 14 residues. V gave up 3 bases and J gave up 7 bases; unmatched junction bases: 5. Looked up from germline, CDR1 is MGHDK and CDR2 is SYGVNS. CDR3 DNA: TGTGCCAGCAGTGATGGGACAGGGACAAATACGCAGTATTTT. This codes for CASSDGTGTNTQYF.

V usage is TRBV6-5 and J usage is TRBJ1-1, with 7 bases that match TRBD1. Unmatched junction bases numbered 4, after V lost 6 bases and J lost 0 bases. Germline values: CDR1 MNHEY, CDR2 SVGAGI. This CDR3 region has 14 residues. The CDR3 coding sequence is TGTGCCAGCAGCCCGGGACAGCTGAACACTGAAGCTTTCTTT. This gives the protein CASSPGQLNTEAFF.

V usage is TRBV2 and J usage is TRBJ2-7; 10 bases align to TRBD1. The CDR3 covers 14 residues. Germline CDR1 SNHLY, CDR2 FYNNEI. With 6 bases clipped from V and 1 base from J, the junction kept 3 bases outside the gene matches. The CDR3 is CASRGQGTSYEQYF. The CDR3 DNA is TGTGCCAGCAGGGGACAGGGGACATCCTACGAGCAGTACTTC.

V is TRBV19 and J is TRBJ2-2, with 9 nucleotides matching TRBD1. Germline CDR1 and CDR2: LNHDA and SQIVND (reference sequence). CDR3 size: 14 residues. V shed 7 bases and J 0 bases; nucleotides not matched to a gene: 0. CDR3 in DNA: TGTGCCAGTAACAGGGGGCCGAACACCGGGGAGCTGTTTTTT. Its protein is CASNRGPNTGELFF.

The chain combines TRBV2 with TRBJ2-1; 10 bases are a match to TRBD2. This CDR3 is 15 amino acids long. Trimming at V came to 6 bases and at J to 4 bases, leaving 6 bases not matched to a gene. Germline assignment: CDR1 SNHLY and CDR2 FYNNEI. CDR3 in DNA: TGTGCCAGCAGCCCGGGACTAGCGCTTTACAATGAGCAGTTCTTC. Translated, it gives CASSPGLALYNEQFF.

The CDR3 reads CASRRDGSYGYTF. As DNA, the CDR3 is TGTGCCAGCAGACGCGACGGGTCCTATGGCTACACCTTC. The chain recombines TRBV6-4 with TRBJ1-2, with D unclear. CDR3 length: 13 amino acids. The germline V and J ends were trimmed by 6 bases and 4 bases, with 12 bases remaining between them. Germline CDR1 MRHNA, CDR2 SNTAGT.

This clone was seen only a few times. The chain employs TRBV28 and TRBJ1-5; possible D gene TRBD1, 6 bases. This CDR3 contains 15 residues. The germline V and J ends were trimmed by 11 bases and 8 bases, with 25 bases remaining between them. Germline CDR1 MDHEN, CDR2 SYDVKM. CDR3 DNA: TGTGCCGCTACACCCCTCGGGGGCCTCGGGGAGCCCCAGCATTTT. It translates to CAATPLGGLGEPQHF.

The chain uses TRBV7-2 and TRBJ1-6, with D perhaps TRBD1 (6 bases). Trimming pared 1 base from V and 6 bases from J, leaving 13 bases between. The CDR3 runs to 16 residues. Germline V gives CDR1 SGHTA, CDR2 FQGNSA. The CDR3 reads CASSLDNRASNSPLHF. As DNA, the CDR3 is TGTGCCAGCAGCTTAGACAACAGGGCGAGTAATTCACCCCTCCACTTT.

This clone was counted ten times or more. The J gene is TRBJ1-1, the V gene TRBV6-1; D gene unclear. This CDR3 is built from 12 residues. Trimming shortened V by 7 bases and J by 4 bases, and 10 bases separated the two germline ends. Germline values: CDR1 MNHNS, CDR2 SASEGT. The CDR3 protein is CASIRVITEAFF. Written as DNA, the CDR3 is TGTGCCAGCATTAGGGTAATCACTGAAGCTTTCTTT.

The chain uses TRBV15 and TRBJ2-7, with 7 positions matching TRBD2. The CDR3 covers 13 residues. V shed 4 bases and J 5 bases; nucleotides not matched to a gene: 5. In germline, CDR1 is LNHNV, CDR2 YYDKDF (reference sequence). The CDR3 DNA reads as TGTGCCACCAGCACCCTGGGGGGGGACGAGCAGTACTTC. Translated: CATSTLGGDEQYF.

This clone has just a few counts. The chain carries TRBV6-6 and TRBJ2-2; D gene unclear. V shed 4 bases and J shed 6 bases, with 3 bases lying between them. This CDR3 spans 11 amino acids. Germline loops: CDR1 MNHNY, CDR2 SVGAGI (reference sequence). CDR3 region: CASSSAGELFF. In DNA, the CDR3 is TGTGCCAGCAGTTCCGCCGGGGAGCTGTTTTTT.

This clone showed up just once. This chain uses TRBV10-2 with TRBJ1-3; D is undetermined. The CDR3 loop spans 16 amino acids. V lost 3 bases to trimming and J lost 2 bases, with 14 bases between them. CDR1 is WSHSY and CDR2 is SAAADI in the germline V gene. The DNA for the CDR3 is TGCGCCAGCAGTGACCCGGGCCACCAAACTGGAAACACCATATATTTT. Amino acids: CASSDPGHQTGNTIYF.

CDR3 sequence reads: CASSQGTGASETQYF. CDR3 bases: TGTGCCAGCAGCCAAGGGACCGGCGCCAGTGAGACCCAGTACTTC. The V call is TRBV7-9, the J call TRBJ2-5; D may correspond to TRBD1 or TRBD2 (5 bases each). CDR3 length: 15 residues. V lost 5 bases and J 5 bases, leaving 18 bases between the germline ends. Germline values: CDR1 SEHNR, CDR2 FQNEAQ (reference sequence).

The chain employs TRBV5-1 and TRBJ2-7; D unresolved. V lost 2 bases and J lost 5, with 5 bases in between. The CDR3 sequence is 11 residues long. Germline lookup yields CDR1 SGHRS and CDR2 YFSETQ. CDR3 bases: TGCGCCAGCAGCTTCAGAGACGAGCAGTACTTC. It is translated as CASSFRDEQYF. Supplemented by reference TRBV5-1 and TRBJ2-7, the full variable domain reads KAGVTQTPRYLIKTRGQQVTLSCSPISGHRSVSWYQQTPGQGLQFLFEYFSETQRNKGNFPGRFSGRQFSNSRSEMNVSTLELGDSALYLCASSFRDEQYFGPGTRLTVT.

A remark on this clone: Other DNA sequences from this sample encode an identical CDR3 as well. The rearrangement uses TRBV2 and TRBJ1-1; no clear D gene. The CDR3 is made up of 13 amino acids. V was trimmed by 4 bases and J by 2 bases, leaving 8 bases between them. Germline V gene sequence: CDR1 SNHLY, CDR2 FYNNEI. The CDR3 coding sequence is TGTGCCAGCAGTGCAGTCCTTAACACTGAAGCTTTCTTT. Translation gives CASSAVLNTEAFF.